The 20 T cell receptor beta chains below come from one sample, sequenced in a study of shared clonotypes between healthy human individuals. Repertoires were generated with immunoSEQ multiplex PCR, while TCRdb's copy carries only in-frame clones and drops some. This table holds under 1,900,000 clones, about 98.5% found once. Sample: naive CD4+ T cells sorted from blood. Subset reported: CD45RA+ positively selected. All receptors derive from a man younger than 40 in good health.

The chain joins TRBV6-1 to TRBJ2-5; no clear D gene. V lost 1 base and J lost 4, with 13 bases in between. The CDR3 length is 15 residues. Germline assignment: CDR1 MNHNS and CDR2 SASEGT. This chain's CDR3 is CASSEVDILTETQYF. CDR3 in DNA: TGTGCCAGCAGTGAAGTAGACATATTAACAGAGACCCAGTACTTC.

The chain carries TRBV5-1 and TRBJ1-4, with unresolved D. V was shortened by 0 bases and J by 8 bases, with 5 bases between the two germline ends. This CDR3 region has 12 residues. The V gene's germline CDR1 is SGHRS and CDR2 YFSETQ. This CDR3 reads CASSLDSEKLFF. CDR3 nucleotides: TGCGCCAGCAGCTTGGACAGCGAAAAACTGTTTTTT.

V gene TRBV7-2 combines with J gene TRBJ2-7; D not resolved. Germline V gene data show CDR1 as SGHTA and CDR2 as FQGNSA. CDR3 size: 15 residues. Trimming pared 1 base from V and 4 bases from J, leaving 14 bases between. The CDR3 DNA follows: TGTGCCAGCAGCTTAGGGTCACGACTGGGGTACGAGCAGTACTTC. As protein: CASSLGSRLGYEQYF. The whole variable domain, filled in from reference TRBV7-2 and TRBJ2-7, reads GAGVSQSPSNKVTEKGKDVELRCDPISGHTALYWYRQSLGQGLEFLIYFQGNSAPDKSGLPSDRFSAERTGGSVSTLTIQRTQQEDSAVYLCASSLGSRLGYEQYFGPGTRLTVT.

The DNA for the CDR3 is TGTGCCAGTGGAGTTGGGGGACTGGCAGATACGCAGTATTTT. This encodes CASGVGGLADTQYF. The chain couples TRBV5-4 to TRBJ2-3; D may be TRBD2 (6 bases). From germline, CDR1 is SGHNT and CDR2 YYREEE (reference sequence). V was shortened by 8 bases and J by 4 bases, with 17 bases between the two germline ends. The CDR3 contains 14 residues. Complete variable domain (other parts from reference TRBV5-4 and TRBJ2-3): ETGVTQSPTHLIKTRGQQVTLRCSSQSGHNTVSWYQQALGQGPQFIFQYYREEENGRGNFPPRFSGLQFPNYSSELNVNALELDDSALYLCASGVGGLADTQYFGPGTRLTVL.

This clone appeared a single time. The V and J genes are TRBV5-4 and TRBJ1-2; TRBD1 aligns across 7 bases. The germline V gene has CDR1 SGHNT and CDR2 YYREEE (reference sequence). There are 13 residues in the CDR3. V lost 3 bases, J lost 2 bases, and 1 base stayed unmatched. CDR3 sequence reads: CASSSTGNYGYTF. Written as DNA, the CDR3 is TGTGCCAGCAGCTCGACAGGGAACTATGGCTACACCTTC.

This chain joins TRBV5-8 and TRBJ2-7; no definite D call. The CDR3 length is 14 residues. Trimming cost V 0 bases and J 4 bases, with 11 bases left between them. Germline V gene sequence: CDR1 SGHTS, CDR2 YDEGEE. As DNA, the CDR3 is TGTGCCAGCAGCTTGGGCGGTAGTATTTACGAGCAGTACTTC. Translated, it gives CASSLGGSIYEQYF. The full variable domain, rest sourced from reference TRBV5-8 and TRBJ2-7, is EAGVTQSPTHLIKTRGQQATLRCSPISGHTSVYWYQQALGLGLQFLLWYDEGEERNRGNFPPRFSGRQFPNYSSELNVNALELEDSALYLCASSLGGSIYEQYFGPGTRLTVT.

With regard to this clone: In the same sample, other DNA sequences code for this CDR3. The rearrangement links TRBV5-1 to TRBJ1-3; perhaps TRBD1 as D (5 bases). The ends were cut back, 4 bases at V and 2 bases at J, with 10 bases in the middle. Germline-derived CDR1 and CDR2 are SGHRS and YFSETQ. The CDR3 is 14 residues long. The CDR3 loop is CASSPGRAGNTIYF. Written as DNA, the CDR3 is TGCGCCAGCAGCCCGGGCAGGGCTGGAAACACCATATATTTT.

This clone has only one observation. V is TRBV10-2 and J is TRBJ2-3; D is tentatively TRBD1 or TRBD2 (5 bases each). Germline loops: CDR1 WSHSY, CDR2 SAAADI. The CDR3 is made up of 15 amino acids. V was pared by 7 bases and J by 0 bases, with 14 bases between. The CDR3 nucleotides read TGCGCCAGCAACACCTTGGGACCTAGCACAGATACGCAGTATTTT. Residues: CASNTLGPSTDTQYF.

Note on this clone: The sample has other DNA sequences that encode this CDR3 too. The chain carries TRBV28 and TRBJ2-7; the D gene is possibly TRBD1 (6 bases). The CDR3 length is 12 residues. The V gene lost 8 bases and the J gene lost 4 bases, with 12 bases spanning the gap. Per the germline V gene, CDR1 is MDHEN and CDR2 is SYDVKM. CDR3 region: CASSRTGYEQYF. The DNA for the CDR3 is TGTGCCAGCTCCAGAACAGGGTACGAGCAGTACTTC.

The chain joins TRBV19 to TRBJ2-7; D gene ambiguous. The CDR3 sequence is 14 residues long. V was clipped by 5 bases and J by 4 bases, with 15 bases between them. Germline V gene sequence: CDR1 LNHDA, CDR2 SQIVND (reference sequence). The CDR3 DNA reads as TGTGCCAGTAGTGCAAACGGTGGATTGTACGAGCAGTACTTC. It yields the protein CASSANGGLYEQYF.

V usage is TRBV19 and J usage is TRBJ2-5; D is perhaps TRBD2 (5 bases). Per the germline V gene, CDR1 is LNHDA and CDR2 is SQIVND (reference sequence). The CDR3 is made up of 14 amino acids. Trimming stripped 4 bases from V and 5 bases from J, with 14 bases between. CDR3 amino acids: CASSTTWTEETQYF. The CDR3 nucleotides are TGTGCCAGTAGTACAACCTGGACTGAGGAGACCCAGTACTTC.

DNA for the CDR3: TGCGCCAGCACCTGGGTCGGGATGGGTCTCGAGCAGTACTTC. Its translation: CASTWVGMGLEQYF. The rearrangement uses TRBV5-1 and TRBJ2-7, with D possibly TRBD2 on 5 matching bases. The CDR3 sequence is 14 residues long. V was cut by 6 bases and J by 6 bases, with 19 bases left in between. The V gene's germline CDR1 is SGHRS and CDR2 YFSETQ.

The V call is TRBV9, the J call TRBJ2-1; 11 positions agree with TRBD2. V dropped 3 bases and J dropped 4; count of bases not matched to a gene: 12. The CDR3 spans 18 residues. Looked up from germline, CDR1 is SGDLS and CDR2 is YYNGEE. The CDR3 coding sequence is TGTGCCAGCAGCGCGAGCGTAGCGGGAGGGCCTTTGTACAATGAGCAGTTCTTC. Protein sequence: CASSASVAGGPLYNEQFF.

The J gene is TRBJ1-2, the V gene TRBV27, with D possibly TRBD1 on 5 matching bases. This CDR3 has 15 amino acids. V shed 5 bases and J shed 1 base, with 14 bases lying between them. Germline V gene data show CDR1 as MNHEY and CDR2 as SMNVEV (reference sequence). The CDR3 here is CASSPFRQGNYGYTF. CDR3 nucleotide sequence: TGTGCCAGCAGTCCTTTCCGGCAGGGTAACTATGGCTACACCTTC.

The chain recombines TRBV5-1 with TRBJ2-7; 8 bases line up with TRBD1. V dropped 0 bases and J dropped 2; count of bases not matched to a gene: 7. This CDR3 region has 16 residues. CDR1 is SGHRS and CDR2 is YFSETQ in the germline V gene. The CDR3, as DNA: TGCGCCAGCAGCTTGGCCAAACGCAGGGGGCCCTACGAGCAGTACTTC. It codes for CASSLAKRRGPYEQYF.

The CDR3 DNA is TGTGCCAGCAGTTGGAGACAGGGGGCTTATTTCCAACCGACGGAGCAGTTCTTC. Translation: CASSWRQGAYFQPTEQFF. The chain is built from TRBV27 and TRBJ2-1, with 10 positions matching TRBD1. CDR3 length equals 18 residues. Trimming cost V 4 bases and J 10 bases; bases outside gene matches: 19. Germline assignment: CDR1 MNHEY and CDR2 SMNVEV (reference sequence).

CDR3 DNA: TGTGCCAGCTCACCCATTCGGGGGGAATCGAACACCGGGGAGCTGTTTTTT. Protein product: CASSPIRGESNTGELFF. The rearrangement joins TRBV18 to TRBJ2-2, with 7 bases aligning to TRBD2. V was pared by 3 bases and J by 0 bases, with 7 bases of the junction left unmatched. Germline V lookup: CDR1 KGHSH, CDR2 LQKENI. CDR3 length: 17 residues.

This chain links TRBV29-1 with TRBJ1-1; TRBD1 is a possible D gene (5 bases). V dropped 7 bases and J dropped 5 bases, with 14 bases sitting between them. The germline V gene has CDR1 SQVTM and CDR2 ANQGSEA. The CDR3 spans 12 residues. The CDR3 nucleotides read TGCAGCGCCAGCCAGGGCATTACTGAAGCTTTCTTT. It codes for CSASQGITEAFF.

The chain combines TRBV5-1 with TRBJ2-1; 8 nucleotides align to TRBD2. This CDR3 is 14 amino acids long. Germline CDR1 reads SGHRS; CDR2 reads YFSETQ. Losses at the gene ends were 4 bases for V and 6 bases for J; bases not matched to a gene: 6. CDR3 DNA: TGCGCCAGCAGCAACTCAGCGGGAGTCAATGAGCAGTTCTTC. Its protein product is CASSNSAGVNEQFF.

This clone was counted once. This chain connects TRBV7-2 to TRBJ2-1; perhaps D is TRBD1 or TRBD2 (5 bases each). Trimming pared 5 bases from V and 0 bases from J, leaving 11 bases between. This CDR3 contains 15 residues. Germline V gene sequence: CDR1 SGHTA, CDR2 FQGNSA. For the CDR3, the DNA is TGTGCCAGCAGCAAGGGACCAAGCTCCTACAATGAGCAGTTCTTC. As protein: CASSKGPSSYNEQFF.